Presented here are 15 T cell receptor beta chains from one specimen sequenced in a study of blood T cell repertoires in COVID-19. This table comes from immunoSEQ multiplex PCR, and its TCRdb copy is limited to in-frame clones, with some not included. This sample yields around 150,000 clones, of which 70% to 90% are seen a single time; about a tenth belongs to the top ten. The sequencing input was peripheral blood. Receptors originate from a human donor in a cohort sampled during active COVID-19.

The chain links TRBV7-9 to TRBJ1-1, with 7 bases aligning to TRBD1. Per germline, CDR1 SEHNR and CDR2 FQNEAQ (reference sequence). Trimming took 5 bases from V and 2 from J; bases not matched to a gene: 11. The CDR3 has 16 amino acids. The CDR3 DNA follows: TGTGCCAGCAGCCCGGACAGGTTGGGGGGTAACACTGAAGCTTTCTTT. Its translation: CASSPDRLGGNTEAFF.

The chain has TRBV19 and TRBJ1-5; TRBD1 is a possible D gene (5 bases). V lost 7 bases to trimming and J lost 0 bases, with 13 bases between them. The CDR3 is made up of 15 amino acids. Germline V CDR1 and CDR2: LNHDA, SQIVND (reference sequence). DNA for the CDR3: TGTGCCAGTACTCAATCTAGGGGTAGCAATCAGCCCCAGCATTTT. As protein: CASTQSRGSNQPQHF.

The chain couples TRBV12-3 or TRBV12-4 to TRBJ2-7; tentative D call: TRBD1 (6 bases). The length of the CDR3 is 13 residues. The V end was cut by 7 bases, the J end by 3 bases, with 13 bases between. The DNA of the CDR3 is TGTGCCAGCAATCGAGGGGGAAGCTACGAGCAGTACTTC. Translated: CASNRGGSYEQYF.

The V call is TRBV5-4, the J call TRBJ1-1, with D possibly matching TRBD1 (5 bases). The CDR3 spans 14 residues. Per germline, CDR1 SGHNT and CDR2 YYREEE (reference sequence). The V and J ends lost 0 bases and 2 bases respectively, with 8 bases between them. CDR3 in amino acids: CASSLGWGNTEAFF. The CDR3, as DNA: TGTGCCAGCAGCTTGGGATGGGGCAACACTGAAGCTTTCTTT.

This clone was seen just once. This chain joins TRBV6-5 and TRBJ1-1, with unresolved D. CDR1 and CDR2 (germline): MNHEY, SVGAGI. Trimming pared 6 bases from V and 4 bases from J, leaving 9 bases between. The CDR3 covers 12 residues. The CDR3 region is CASRNLSTEAFF. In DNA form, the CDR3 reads TGTGCCAGCAGGAACCTTAGCACTGAAGCTTTCTTT.

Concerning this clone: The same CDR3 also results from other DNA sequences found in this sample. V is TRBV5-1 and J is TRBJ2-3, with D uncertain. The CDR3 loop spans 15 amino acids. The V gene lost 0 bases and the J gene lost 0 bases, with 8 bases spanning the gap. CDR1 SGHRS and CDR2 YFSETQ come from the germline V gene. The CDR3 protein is CASSLGTPSTDTQYF. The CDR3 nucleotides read TGCGCCAGCAGCTTGGGTACACCTAGCACAGATACGCAGTATTTT.

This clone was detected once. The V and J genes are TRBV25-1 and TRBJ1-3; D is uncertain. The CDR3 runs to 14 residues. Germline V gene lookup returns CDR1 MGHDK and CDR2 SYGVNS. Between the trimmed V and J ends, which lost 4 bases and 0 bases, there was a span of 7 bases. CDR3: CASSGRISGNTIYF. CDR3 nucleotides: TGTGCCAGCAGTGGCAGGATCTCTGGAAACACCATATATTTT.

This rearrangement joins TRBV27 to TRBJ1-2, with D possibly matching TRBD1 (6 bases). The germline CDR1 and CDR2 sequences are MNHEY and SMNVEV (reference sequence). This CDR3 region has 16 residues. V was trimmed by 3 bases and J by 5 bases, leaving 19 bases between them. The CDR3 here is CASSLGAGPPFYGYTF. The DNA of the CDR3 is TGTGCCAGCAGTTTGGGGGCAGGGCCTCCGTTTTATGGCTACACCTTC.

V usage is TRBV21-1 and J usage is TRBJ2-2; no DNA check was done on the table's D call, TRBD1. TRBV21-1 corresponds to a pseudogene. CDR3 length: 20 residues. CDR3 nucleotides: TGTGCCAGCAGCACTATAGCCGGGACAGATTCATACGCGAACACCGGGGAGCTGTTTTTT. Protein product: CASSTIAGTDSYANTGELFF.

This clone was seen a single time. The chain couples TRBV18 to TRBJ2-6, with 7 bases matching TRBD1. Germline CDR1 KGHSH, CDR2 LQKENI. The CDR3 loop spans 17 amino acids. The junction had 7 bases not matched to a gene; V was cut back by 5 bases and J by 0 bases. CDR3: CASSRTGDASGANVLTF. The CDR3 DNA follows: TGTGCCAGCTCAAGAACAGGGGACGCCTCTGGGGCCAACGTCCTGACTTTC.

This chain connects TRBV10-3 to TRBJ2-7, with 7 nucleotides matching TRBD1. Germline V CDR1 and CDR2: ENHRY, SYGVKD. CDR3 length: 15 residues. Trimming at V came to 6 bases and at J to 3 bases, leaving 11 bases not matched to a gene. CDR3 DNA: TGTGCCATCAGGGACCAGGGGGAGAGAGGCTACGAGCAGTACTTC. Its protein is CAIRDQGERGYEQYF.

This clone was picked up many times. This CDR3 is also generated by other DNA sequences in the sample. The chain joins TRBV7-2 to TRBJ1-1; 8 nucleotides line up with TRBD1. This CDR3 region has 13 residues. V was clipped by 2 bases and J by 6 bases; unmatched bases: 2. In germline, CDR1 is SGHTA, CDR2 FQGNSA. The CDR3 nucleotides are TGTGCCAGCAGCTTACAGGGGGCTTCTGAAGCTTTCTTT. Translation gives CASSLQGASEAFF. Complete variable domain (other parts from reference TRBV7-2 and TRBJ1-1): GAGVSQSPSNKVTEKGKDVELRCDPISGHTALYWYRQSLGQGLEFLIYFQGNSAPDKSGLPSDRFSAERTGGSVSTLTIQRTQQEDSAVYLCASSLQGASEAFFGQGTRLTVV.

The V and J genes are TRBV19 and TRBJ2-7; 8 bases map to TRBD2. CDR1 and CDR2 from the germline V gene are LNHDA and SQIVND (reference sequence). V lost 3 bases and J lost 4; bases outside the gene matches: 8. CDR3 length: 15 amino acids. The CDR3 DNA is TGTGCCAGTAGTATCGTCAGCGGGAGAGGGTACGAGCAGTACTTC. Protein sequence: CASSIVSGRGYEQYF.

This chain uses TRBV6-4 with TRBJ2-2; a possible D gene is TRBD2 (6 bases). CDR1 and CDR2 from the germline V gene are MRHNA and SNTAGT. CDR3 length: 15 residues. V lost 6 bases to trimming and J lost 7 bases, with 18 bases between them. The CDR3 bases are TGTGCCAGCAGCCCGGGACCCGGGGGTTTCGGGGAGCTGTTTTTT. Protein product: CASSPGPGGFGELFF.

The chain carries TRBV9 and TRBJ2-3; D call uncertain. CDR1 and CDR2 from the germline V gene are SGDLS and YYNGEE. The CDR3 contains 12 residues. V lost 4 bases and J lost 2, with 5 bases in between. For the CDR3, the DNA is TGTGCCAGCAGCTCTATCACAGATACGCAGTATTTT. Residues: CASSSITDTQYF.